One sample yielded the 7 T cell receptor beta chains listed below, sequenced in a study of OX40 agonist ivuxolimab in advanced cancers. Produced via immunoSEQ multiplex PCR; TCRdb's table is partial and in-frame only. The repertoire includes 30,000 to 35,000 clones, approximately 84% of them detected once, and 12% sits in the top ten. The sequencing here drew on CD4+ or CD8+ T cells sorted from blood, taken in a trial of the OX40 agonist ivuxolimab. These receptors came from an adult with an advanced solid tumor such as melanoma, head and neck, liver or kidney cancer.

The chain couples TRBV6-5 to TRBJ2-5, with D possibly matching TRBD2 (5 bases). Germline values: CDR1 MNHEY, CDR2 SVGAGI. CDR3 size: 16 residues. V lost 2 bases and J lost 7, with 20 bases in between. The CDR3 region has the DNA TGTGCCAGCAGTTACCCCAATGGGATCGGGGAAGGGACCCAGTACTTC. It translates to CASSYPNGIGEGTQYF.

This rearrangement joins TRBV29-1 to TRBJ1-1; D is ambiguous. Germline V gene data show CDR1 as SQVTM and CDR2 as ANQGSEA. This CDR3 is 12 amino acids long. With 6 bases removed from V and 6 bases from J, the gap between germline ends came to 14 bases. The CDR3 protein is CSVPGGKPEAFF. The CDR3 DNA reads TGCAGCGTCCCAGGTGGGAAGCCTGAAGCTTTCTTT.

The CDR3, as DNA: TGTGCCAGCAGTTTATTAAATCACTATGGCTACACCTTC. It translates to CASSLLNHYGYTF. The chain uses TRBV28 and TRBJ1-2; D remains ambiguous. V was shortened by 1 base and J by 3 bases, with 6 bases between the two germline ends. The CDR3 is 13 amino acids. Germline loops: CDR1 MDHEN, CDR2 SYDVKM.

This sequence joins TRBV6-4 and TRBJ2-2, with 7 bases aligning to TRBD2. The germline V gene has CDR1 MRHNA and CDR2 SNTAGT. This CDR3 has 14 residues. V shed 2 bases and J 4 bases; nucleotides not matched to a gene: 1. This CDR3 is CASSDGRATGELFF. CDR3 nucleotides: TGTGCCAGCAGTGACGGGAGGGCCACCGGGGAGCTGTTTTTT.

The CDR3 nucleotides are TGTGCCAGCAGCCTAGTGCGGGGTATGAACACTGAAGCTTTCTTT. Protein product: CASSLVRGMNTEAFF. The chain combines TRBV13 with TRBJ1-1, with D uncertain. V lost 5 bases and J lost 0, with 13 bases in between. Germline CDR1 PRHDT, CDR2 FYEKMQ (reference sequence). CDR3 length equals 15 residues.

The gene calls are TRBV9 and TRBJ2-6; D may be TRBD2 (5 bases). This CDR3 has 17 amino acids. Trimming took off 0 bases at V and 0 bases at J, with 10 bases between the two ends. The V gene's germline CDR1 is SGDLS and CDR2 YYNGEE. CDR3 in DNA: TGTGCCAGCAGCGTAGAACGGGGAAACTCTGGGGCCAACGTCCTGACTTTC. Translated: CASSVERGNSGANVLTF. Together with reference TRBV9 and TRBJ2-6, the CDR3 gives the full variable domain: DSGVTQTPKHLITATGQRVTLRCSPRSGDLSVYWYQQSLDQGLQFLIQYYNGEERAKGNILERFSAQQFPDLHSELNLSSLELGDSALYFCASSVERGNSGANVLTFGAGSRLTVL.

This clone was observed a single time. This chain links TRBV9 with TRBJ2-3; no definite D call. Trimming took 3 bases from V and 1 from J, leaving 6 bases between them. The CDR3 is 13 amino acids. Germline V gene sequence: CDR1 SGDLS, CDR2 YYNGEE. The CDR3 DNA sequence: TGTGCCAGCAGCGGAGGTGGCACAGATACGCAGTATTTT. Protein product: CASSGGGTDTQYF.